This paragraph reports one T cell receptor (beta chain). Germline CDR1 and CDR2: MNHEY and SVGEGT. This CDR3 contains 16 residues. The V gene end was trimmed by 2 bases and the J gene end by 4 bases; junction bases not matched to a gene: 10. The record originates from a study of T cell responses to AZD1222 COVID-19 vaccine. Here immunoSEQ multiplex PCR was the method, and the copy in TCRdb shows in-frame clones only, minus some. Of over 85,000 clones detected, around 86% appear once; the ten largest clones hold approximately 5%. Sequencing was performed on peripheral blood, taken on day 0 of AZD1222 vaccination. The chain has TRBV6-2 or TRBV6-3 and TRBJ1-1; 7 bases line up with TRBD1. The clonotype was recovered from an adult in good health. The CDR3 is CASSYPPTGSSTEAFF. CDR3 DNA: TGTGCCAGCAGTTACCCTCCGACAGGGTCGAGCACTGAAGCTTTCTTT.